The present entry profiles one T cell receptor beta chain with its context. This entry is derived from a study of blood T cell repertoires in COVID-19. V shed 2 bases and J shed 5 bases, with 11 bases lying between them. Germline-derived CDR1 and CDR2 are SEHNR and FQNEAQ (reference sequence). The CDR3 length is 14 residues. In the authors' workflow: It was from reference gene primer amplification that nucleated cell counts were estimated. The data were produced by immunoSEQ multiplex PCR, yet TCRdb's version contains in-frame clones alone and is incomplete. The DNA was the basis for D and trimming; V, J and clone size are from that table. Of tens of thousands of clones detected, approximately 82% appear once; the ten largest clones hold 5% to 6.5%.

The chain uses TRBV7-9 and TRBJ2-3; D may be TRBD1 (7 bases). The TCR was taken from a man aged 50-60 years with active COVID-19. Sequenced: peripheral blood. The CDR3 nucleotides are TGTGCCAGCAGCTTATACCAGGGGGGAGATACGCAGTATTTT. Its translation is CASSLYQGGDTQYF.